The clone carrying this TCR beta chain was detected many times. The source of the sample is a study of Graves' ophthalmopathy and Graves' hyperthyroidism. The study amplified TCR beta CDR3 regions using RNA transcripts. An initial RT-PCR round employing HTBI primers preceded a second-round multiplex PCR. TCRdb called the multiplex PCR reads again in MiXCR, with one record for every CDR3 protein. The sample yields about 400,000 distinct CDR3 sequences, roughly 18% seen once. V trimming: 0 bases; J trimming: 4 bases; junction bases outside the gene matches: 1. This CDR3 has 15 residues. The receptor's source is a woman in her late teens or twenties with Graves' ophthalmopathy. The sequencing input was peripheral blood. The chain uses TRBV12-3 or TRBV12-4 and TRBJ1-5; 9 nucleotides line up with TRBD1. CDR3 region: CASSLAGTGNQPQHF. CDR3 nucleotide sequence: TGTGCCAGCAGTTTAGCCGGGACAGGGAATCAGCCCCAGCATTTT.